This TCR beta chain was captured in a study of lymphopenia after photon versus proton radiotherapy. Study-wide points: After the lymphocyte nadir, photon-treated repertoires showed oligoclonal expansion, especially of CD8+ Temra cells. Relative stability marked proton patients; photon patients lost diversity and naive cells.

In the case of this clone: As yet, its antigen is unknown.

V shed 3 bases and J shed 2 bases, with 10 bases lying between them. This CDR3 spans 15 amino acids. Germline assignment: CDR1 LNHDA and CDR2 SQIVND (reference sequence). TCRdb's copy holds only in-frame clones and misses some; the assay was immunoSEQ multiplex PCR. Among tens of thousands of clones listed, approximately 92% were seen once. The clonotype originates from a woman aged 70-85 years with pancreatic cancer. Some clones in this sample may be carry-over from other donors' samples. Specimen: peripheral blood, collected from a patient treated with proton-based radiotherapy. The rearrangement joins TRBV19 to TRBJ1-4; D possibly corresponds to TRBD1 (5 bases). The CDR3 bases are TGTGCCAGTAGTATTGGGGGAGCGACTAATGAAAAACTGTTTTTT. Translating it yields CASSIGGATNEKLFF.